This T cell receptor (beta chain) was documented in a study of cytomegalovirus exposure and HLA in healthy donors. A word on this clone: Its specificity is unknown.

CDR3 length equals 14 residues. CDR1 and CDR2 from the germline V gene are SGHRS and YFSETQ. After removal of 0 bases from V and 11 bases from J, the junction contained 8 bases not matched to a gene. Study observations and caveats: Reports described diagnosis of cytomegalovirus status by the classifier as highly specific and sensitive. When a later analysis compared HLA-associated TCR beta chains with equally common others, the HLA-associated chains turned out to be more clonally expanded and to have lower generation probabilities.

PCR used 60 Vbeta primers and 13 Jbeta primers. Profiling relied on immunoSEQ multiplex PCR, and the TCRdb table lists in-frame clones only, not all of them. The sample records approximately 180,000 clones, roughly 81% being singletons. The sequence derives from a girl aged 10 to 17 in good health and CMV-seropositive. The sample comprised PBMCs. The chain carries TRBV5-1 and TRBJ1-1; 9 bases are shared with TRBD1. The CDR3 loop reads CASSLAPGQGEAFF. The CDR3 region has the DNA TGCGCCAGCAGCTTGGCCCCGGGACAGGGCGAGGCTTTCTTT. Using reference TRBV5-1 and TRBJ1-1 for the parts outside the CDR3, the full variable domain is KAGVTQTPRYLIKTRGQQVTLSCSPISGHRSVSWYQQTPGQGLQFLFEYFSETQRNKGNFPGRFSGRQFSNSRSEMNVSTLELGDSALYLCASSLAPGQGEAFFGQGTRLTVV.